One TCR beta chain is described in this entry. Its antigen is unknown. Profiling relied on immunoSEQ multiplex PCR, and the TCRdb table lists in-frame clones only, not all of them. The table lists 100,000 to 150,000 clones, over 90% of them singletons. The CDR3 length is 16 residues. CDR1 and CDR2 (germline): MGHDK, SYGVNS. Trimming stripped 5 bases from V and 2 bases from J, with 17 bases between. This sample was included in a study of T cell responses to AZD1222 COVID-19 vaccine. Study results and limitations: A rise in Spike-specific TCR breadth and depth followed two AZD1222 doses.

The J gene is TRBJ2-3, the V gene TRBV25-1, with TRBD2 as a possible D gene (6 bases). The sequences come from peripheral blood, collected on day 0 of AZD1222 vaccination. The TCR originated in an adult in good health. The CDR3: CASSPAGTSFTDTQYF. The CDR3 nucleotides read TGTGCCAGCAGTCCCGCGGGGACTTCATTCACAGATACGCAGTATTTT.